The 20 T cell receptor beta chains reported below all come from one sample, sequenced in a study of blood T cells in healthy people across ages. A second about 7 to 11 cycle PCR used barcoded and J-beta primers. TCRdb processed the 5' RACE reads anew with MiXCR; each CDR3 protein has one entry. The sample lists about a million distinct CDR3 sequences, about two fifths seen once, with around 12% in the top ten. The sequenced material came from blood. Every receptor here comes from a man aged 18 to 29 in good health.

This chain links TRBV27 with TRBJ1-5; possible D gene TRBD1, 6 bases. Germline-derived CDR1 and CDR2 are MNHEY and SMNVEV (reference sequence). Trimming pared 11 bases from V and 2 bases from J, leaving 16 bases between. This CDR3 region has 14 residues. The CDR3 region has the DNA TGTGCCGGCTCTTCGGACAGACGCAATCAGCCCCAGCATTTT. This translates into CAGSSDRRNQPQHF.

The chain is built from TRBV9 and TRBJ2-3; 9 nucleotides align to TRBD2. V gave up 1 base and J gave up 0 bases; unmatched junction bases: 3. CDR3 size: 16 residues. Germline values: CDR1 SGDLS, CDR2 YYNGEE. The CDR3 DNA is TGTGCCAGCAGCGTACTAGCGGGGTTTAGCACAGATACGCAGTATTTT. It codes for CASSVLAGFSTDTQYF.

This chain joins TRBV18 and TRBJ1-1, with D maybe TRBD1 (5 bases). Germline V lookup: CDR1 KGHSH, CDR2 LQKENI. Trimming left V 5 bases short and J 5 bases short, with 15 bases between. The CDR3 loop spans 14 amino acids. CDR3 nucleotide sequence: TGTGCCAGCTCATTTAACGGCAGGGATACTGAAGCTTTCTTT. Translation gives CASSFNGRDTEAFF.

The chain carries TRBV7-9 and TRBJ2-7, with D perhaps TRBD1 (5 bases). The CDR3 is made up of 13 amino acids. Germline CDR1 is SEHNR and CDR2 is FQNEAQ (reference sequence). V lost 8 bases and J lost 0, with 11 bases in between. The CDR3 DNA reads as TGTGCCAGCGGACGACAGAGCTCCTACGAGCAGTACTTC. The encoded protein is CASGRQSSYEQYF. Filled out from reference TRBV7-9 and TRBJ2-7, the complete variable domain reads DTGVSQNPRHKITKRGQNVTFRCDPISEHNRLYWYRQTLGQGPEFLTYFQNEAQLEKSRLLSDRFSAERPKGSFSTLEIQRTEQGDSAMYLCASGRQSSYEQYFGPGTRLTVT.

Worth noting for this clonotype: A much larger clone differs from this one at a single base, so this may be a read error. CDR3 in DNA: TGTGCCAGCAGCCGAGAAGATGTGCGCGGGGGGGCTGGTAATGAGCAGTTCTTC. Its protein is CASSREDVRGGAGNEQFF. The chain couples TRBV14 to TRBJ2-1; 9 bases are shared with TRBD2. The V segment lost 4 bases and the J segment 7 bases; nucleotides outside the gene matches: 17. There are 18 residues in the CDR3. CDR1 and CDR2 from the germline V gene are SGHDN and FVKESK.

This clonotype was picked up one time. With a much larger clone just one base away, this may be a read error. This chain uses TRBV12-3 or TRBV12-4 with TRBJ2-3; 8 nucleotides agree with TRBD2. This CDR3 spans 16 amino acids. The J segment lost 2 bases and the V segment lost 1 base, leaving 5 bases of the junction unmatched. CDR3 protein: CASSLVVAGHTDTQYF. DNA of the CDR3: TGTGCCAGCAGTTTAGTGGTAGCGGGGCACACAGATACGCAGTATTTT.

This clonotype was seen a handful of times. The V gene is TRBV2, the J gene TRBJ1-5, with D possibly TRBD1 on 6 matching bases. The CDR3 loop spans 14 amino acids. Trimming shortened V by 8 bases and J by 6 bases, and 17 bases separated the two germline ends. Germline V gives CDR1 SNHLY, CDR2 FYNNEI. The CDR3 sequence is CASRRSGAFQPQHF. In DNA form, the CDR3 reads TGTGCCAGCCGGCGTTCAGGGGCTTTTCAGCCCCAGCATTTT. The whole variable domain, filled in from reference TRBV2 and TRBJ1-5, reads EPEVTQTPSHQVTQMGQEVILRCVPISNHLYFYWYRQILGQKVEFLVSFYNNEISEKSEIFDDQFSVERPDGSNFTLKIRSTKLEDSAMYFCASRRSGAFQPQHFGDGTRLSIL.

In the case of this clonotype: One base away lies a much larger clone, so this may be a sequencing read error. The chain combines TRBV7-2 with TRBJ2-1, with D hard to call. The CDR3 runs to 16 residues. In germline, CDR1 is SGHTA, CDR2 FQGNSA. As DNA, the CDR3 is TGTGCCAGCAGCTTTTCAGGAAGTAGCTCCTTCAATGAGCAGTTCTTC. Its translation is CASSFSGSSSFNEQFF.

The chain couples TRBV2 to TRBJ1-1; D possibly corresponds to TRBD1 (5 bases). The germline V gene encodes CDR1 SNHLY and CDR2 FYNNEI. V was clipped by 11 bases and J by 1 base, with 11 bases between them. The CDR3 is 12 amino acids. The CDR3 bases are TGTGCCGGCTCGGGGGGGAACACTGAAGCTTTCTTT. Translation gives CAGSGGNTEAFF.

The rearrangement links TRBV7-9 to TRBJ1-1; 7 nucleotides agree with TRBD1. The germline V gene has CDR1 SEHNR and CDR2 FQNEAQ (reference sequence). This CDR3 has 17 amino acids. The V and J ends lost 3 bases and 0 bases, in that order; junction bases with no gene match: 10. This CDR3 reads CASSFGQAEMMNTEAFF. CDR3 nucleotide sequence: TGTGCCAGCAGCTTCGGACAGGCTGAGATGATGAACACTGAAGCTTTCTTT.

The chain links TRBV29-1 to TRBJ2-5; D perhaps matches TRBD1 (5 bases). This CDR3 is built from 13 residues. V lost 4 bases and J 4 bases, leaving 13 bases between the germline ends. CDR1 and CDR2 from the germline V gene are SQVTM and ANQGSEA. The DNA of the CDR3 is TGCAGCGTTGCGAAAGGGGCTCGAGAGACCCAGTACTTC. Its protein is CSVAKGARETQYF. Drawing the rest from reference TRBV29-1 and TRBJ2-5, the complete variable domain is SAVISQKPSRDICQRGTSLTIQCQVDSQVTMMFWYRQQPGQSLTLIATANQGSEATYESGFVIDKFPISRPNLTFSTLTVSNMSPEDSSIYLCSVAKGARETQYFGPGTRLLVL.

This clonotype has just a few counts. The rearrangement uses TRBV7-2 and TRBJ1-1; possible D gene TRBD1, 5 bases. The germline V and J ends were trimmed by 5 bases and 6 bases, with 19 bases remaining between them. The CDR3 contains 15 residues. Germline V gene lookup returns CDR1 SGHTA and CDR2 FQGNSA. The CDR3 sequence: CASSAARPGPSEAFF. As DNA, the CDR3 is TGTGCCAGCAGCGCAGCGAGACCGGGACCTTCTGAAGCTTTCTTT. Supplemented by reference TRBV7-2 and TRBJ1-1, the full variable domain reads GAGVSQSPSNKVTEKGKDVELRCDPISGHTALYWYRQSLGQGLEFLIYFQGNSAPDKSGLPSDRFSAERTGGSVSTLTIQRTQQEDSAVYLCASSAARPGPSEAFFGQGTRLTVV.

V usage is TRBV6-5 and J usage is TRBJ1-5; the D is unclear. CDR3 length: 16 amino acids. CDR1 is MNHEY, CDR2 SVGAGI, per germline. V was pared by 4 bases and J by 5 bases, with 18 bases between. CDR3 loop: CASSSAPKGRHQPQHF. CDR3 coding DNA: TGTGCCAGCAGTTCTGCACCTAAAGGTCGTCATCAGCCCCAGCATTTT.

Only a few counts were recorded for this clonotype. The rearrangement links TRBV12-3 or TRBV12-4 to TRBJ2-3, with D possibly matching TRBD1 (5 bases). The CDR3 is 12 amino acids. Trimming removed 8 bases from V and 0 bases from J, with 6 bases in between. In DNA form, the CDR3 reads TGTGCCAGCGGGGCTAGCACAGATACGCAGTATTTT. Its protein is CASGASTDTQYF.

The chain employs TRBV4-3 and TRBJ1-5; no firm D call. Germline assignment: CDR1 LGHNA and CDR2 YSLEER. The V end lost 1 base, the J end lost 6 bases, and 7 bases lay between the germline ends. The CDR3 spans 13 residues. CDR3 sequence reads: CASSQAVGQPQHF. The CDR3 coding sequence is TGCGCCAGCAGCCAAGCGGTGGGTCAGCCCCAGCATTTT.

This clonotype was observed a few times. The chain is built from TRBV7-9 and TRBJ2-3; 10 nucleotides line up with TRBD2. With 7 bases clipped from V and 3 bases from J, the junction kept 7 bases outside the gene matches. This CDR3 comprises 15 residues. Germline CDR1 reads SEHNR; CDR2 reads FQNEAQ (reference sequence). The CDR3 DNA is TGTGCCAGCACCGACGGACTAGCGGAAACAGATACGCAGTATTTT. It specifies CASTDGLAETDTQYF.

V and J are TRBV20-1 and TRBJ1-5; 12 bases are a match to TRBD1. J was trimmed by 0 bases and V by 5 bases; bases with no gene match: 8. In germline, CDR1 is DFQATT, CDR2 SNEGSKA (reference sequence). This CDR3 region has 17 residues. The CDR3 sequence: CSAAPGQGAYSNQPQHF. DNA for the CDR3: TGCAGTGCTGCCCCGGGACAGGGGGCTTATAGCAATCAGCCCCAGCATTTT.

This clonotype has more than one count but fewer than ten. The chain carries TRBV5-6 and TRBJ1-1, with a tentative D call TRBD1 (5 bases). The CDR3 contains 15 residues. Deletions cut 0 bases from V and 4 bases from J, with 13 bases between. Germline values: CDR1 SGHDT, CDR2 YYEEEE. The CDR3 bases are TGTGCCAGCAGCTTGGACCGACAGATGGGCACTGAAGCTTTCTTT. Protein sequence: CASSLDRQMGTEAFF.

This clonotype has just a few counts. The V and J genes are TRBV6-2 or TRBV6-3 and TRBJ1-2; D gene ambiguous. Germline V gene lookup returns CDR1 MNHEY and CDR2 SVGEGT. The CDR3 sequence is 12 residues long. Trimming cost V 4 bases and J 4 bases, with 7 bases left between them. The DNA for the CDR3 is TGTGCCAGCAGTTTTCGGTCCTATGGCTACACCTTC. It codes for CASSFRSYGYTF.

Written as DNA, the CDR3 is TGTGCCAGCAGCCCCCGAGTGGGGGGCACAGATACGCAGTATTTT. Translation: CASSPRVGGTDTQYF. J is TRBJ2-3 and V is TRBV7-9; D possibly matches TRBD1 or TRBD2 (5 bases each). The CDR3 sequence is 15 residues long. V lost 5 bases and J 1 base, leaving 13 bases between the germline ends. Looked up from germline, CDR1 is SEHNR and CDR2 is FQNEAQ (reference sequence).